A selection of T cell receptor beta chains follows, all from one sample in a study of regulatory T cells in long-lasting Graves disease. TCRdb recomputed calls from the multiplex PCR reads with MiXCR, one row per CDR3 protein. This table has 600,000 to 650,000 distinct CDR3 sequences, 16% appearing once. The data also belong to a second study, concerning T cells in Graves' hyperthyroidism and ophthalmopathy.

Sequences were derived from peripheral blood mononuclear cells (PBMCs), sampled at new diagnosis, from a patient treated with antithyroid drugs. Receptors were obtained from a woman aged 25 to 39 with Graves disease. Each CDR3 is given with its conserved first and last residue. The order of the fields is V gene, D gene, J gene, clone size, CDR3 DNA, CDR3 protein. The D gene is left open where the match is weak. Size is stated for part of the rows, as once, few or many counts, or as a class when the clone is expanded.

>TRBV20-1|NA|TRBJ1-5|many
TGCAGTGCTAGAGATCTTCAAGGTCGGGGCAATCAGCCCCAGCATTTT
CSARDLQGRGNQPQHF
>TRBV19|NA|TRBJ1-5|many
TGTGCCAGTAGTAACACAGCTCAGCCCCAGCATTTT
CASSNTAQPQHF
>TRBV6-1|NA|TRBJ2-5|many
TGTGCCACCGGAAAGTGGGCCATGACGGAGACCCAGTACTTC
CATGKWAMTETQYF
>TRBV20-1|TRBD2|TRBJ2-1|many
TGCAGTGCTATTGTGGGTCTAGCGGCCAACAATGAGCAGTTCTTC
CSAIVGLAANNEQFF
>TRBV27|NA|TRBJ2-2|few
TGTGCCAGCAGTTATAGCGGGACAGTCACCGGGGAGCTGTTTTTT
CASSYSGTVTGELFF
>TRBV3-1|NA|TRBJ2-6|many
TGTGCCAGCAGCCCCCGATCTCTGGGGACTGGGGCCAACGTCCTGACTTTC
CASSPRSLGTGANVLTF
>TRBV28|TRBD2|TRBJ2-5|many
TGTGCCAGCAGTTTATCGGGTCCGCGGGAGGAGACCCAGTACTTC
CASSLSGPREETQYF
>TRBV28|NA|TRBJ2-1|many
TGTGCCAGCAGTTCTCTGAAGGGGGTGGCCTACAATGAGCAGTTCTTC
CASSSLKGVAYNEQFF
>TRBV9|TRBD1|TRBJ1-3|NA
TGTGCCAGCAGCGAGCGGGACAGAACTTTCTCTGGAAACACCATATGTTTT
CASSERDRTFSGNTICF
>TRBV12-3/TRBV12-4|TRBD2|TRBJ2-3|NA
TGTGCCATCAGTGAGGGACTAGCGTTCGCAGATACGCAGTATTTT
CAISEGLAFADTQYF
>TRBV2|TRBD2|TRBJ2-1|NA
TGTGCCAGCAGTGAGCGGGAGGGGCCGGGGAATGAGCAGTTCTTC
CASSEREGPGNEQFF
>TRBV11-2|NA|TRBJ2-1|NA
TGTGCCAGCAGCTTAGGCGGGGGCCTATACAATGAGCAGTTCTTC
CASSLGGGLYNEQFF
>TRBV29-1|NA|TRBJ1-6|many
TGCAGCGTTGCCCGGGACACTTATTCACCCCTCCACTTT
CSVARDTYSPLHF
>TRBV19|TRBD2|TRBJ2-3|few
TGTGCCAGTAGTATCAGCGGGGTCCGGTATTTT
CASSISGVRYF
>TRBV12-3/TRBV12-4|NA|TRBJ2-7|many
TGTGCCAGCAGACCGGGTTCCGACCTCTACGAGCAGTACTTC
CASRPGSDLYEQYF
>TRBV29-1|NA|TRBJ2-7|NA
TGCAGCGTTGGGAGGACCGATTACGAGCAGTACTTC
CSVGRTDYEQYF
>TRBV28|NA|TRBJ1-1|many
TGTGCCAGCATCCAGGGGCCCAACACTGAAGCTTTCTTT
CASIQGPNTEAFF
>TRBV14|NA|TRBJ2-2|many
TGTGCCAGCAGCCAAGTCTCCGGGGAGCTGTTTTTT
CASSQVSGELFF
>TRBV6-4|NA|TRBJ2-1|NA
TGTGCCACCAGTCCCTCTCCACAGGGCTCCTACAATGAGCAGTTCTTC
CATSPSPQGSYNEQFF
>TRBV5-1|NA|TRBJ1-6|NA
TGCGTCAGCAGCGGCTTTGGTTCCGCGAATTCACCCCTCCACTTT
CVSSGFGSANSPLHF
>TRBV3-1|NA|TRBJ1-4|many
TGTGCCAGCAGCCAAACGACGGTCCTTAATGAAAAACTGTTTTTT
CASSQTTVLNEKLFF
>TRBV6-1|NA|TRBJ1-5|NA
TGTGCCAGCAGTGAATGGACGGGGAATCAGCCCCAGCATTTT
CASSEWTGNQPQHF
>TRBV3-1|NA|TRBJ2-3|NA
TGTGCCAGCAGCCAAGACCCCCATGGGTCCTCGGATACGCAGTATTTT
CASSQDPHGSSDTQYF
>TRBV27|NA|TRBJ1-1|many
TGTGCCAGCCGCGGTAGGGCGGTGAACACTGAAGCTTTCTTT
CASRGRAVNTEAFF
>TRBV27|TRBD2|TRBJ2-7|many
TGTGCCAGCAGGAAACTAGCGGATTCCTACGAGCAGTACTTC
CASRKLADSYEQYF
>TRBV20-1|NA|TRBJ2-5|NA
TGCAGTGCTCGGAAGGGAGGTGCCCAGTACTTC
CSARKGGAQYF
>TRBV7-2|TRBD2|TRBJ2-1|NA
TGTGCCAGCAGCTTAATCCCGCGAGCTAGCGGAACCAATGAGCAGTTCTTC
CASSLIPRASGTNEQFF
>TRBV18|NA|TRBJ1-4|NA
TGTGCCAGCTCACCGCAGAGGATAGAAAAACTGTTTTTT
CASSPQRIEKLFF
>TRBV27|NA|TRBJ2-3|many
TGTGCCAGCAGTCAAAGAACCGCAGATACGCAGTATTTT
CASSQRTADTQYF
>TRBV15|NA|TRBJ2-7|few
TGTGCCACCAGCATGCGGGACAGCCCCTACGAGCAGTACTTC
CATSMRDSPYEQYF
>TRBV5-1|NA|TRBJ1-6|many
TGCGCCAGCAGCTTGGCAGGGTACGGTTCACCCCTCCACTTT
CASSLAGYGSPLHF
>TRBV4-1|TRBD1|TRBJ2-1|many
TGCGCCAGCAGCCAAGATGGGACAGACTACAATGAGCAGTTCTTC
CASSQDGTDYNEQFF
>TRBV2|NA|TRBJ1-1|many
TGTGCCAGCCAGCGGCGATTGGGGGGAACTGAAGCTTTCTTT
CASQRRLGGTEAFF
>TRBV12-3/TRBV12-4|NA|TRBJ1-1|many
TGTGCCAGCAGCATGGGAAACGGTGGCACTGAAGCTTTCTTT
CASSMGNGGTEAFF
>TRBV4-1|TRBD2|TRBJ2-1|NA
TGCGCCAGCAGCCAAGGCGGTAGCGGGAGGGCCTTTTCAACGCGTGAGCAGTTCTTC
CASSQGGSGRAFSTREQFF
>TRBV20-1|TRBD2|TRBJ2-1|NA
TGCAGCGGTCGGGTGAGGACTAGCGGGATTGAGCAGTTCTTC
CSGRVRTSGIEQFF
>TRBV28|TRBD1|TRBJ1-3|many
TGTGCCAGCAGTTTATTCCGGACAGGGGGAAACACCATATATTTT
CASSLFRTGGNTIYF
>TRBV20-1|NA|TRBJ1-4|NA
TGCAGTGCTAGAGAGCTTCAGGGGATCGAAAAACTGTTTTTT
CSARELQGIEKLFF